The 18 T cell receptor beta chains reported below all come from one sample, sequenced in a study of blood T cell repertoires in COVID-19. Assay: immunoSEQ multiplex PCR; the TCRdb copy retains only in-frame clones and omits some. The sample contains under 150,000 clones, roughly nine tenths of which appear only once. Sequenced material: peripheral blood. These TCRs come from a woman aged 60-75 years with active COVID-19.

The rearrangement joins TRBV7-9 to TRBJ2-2; 10 bases are a match to TRBD2. The junction had 4 bases not matched to a gene; V was cut back by 2 bases and J by 7 bases. The CDR3 loop spans 15 amino acids. Germline V gene sequence: CDR1 SEHNR, CDR2 FQNEAQ (reference sequence). The CDR3 reads CASSLLAGGLGELFF. The CDR3 nucleotides read TGTGCCAGCAGCTTATTAGCGGGAGGCCTCGGGGAGCTGTTTTTT.

The chain joins TRBV6-6 to TRBJ2-7; D possibly corresponds to TRBD2 (5 bases). The CDR3 runs to 15 residues. The V and J ends lost 6 bases and 0 bases respectively, with 15 bases between them. Germline V CDR1 and CDR2: MNHNY, SVGAGI (reference sequence). The CDR3 coding sequence is TGTGCCAGCAGCCCCAGACACGGAGGCTCCTACGAGCAGTACTTC. Translation gives CASSPRHGGSYEQYF.

The V gene is TRBV28, the J gene TRBJ1-2; TRBD1 aligns across 11 bases. Germline CDR1 reads MDHEN; CDR2 reads SYDVKM. Germline trimming cut 3 bases from V and 4 bases from J; bases unmatched to any gene: 10. The CDR3 consists of 17 residues. CDR3 amino acids: CASSFGGTGGLGYGYTF. The CDR3 DNA sequence: TGTGCCAGCAGTTTTGGCGGGACAGGGGGATTAGGCTATGGCTACACCTTC.

V usage is TRBV5-1 and J usage is TRBJ2-7, with 14 bases matching TRBD2. V lost 0 bases to trimming and J lost 3 bases; unmatched junction nucleotides: 5. Germline V gene data show CDR1 as SGHRS and CDR2 as YFSETQ. This CDR3 spans 17 amino acids. The CDR3 nucleotides read TGCGCCAGCAGCTTGGCCGGGACTAGCGGGAGTTACTACGAGCAGTACTTC. Protein: CASSLAGTSGSYYEQYF. Full variable domain (rest looked up from reference TRBV5-1 and TRBJ2-7): KAGVTQTPRYLIKTRGQQVTLSCSPISGHRSVSWYQQTPGQGLQFLFEYFSETQRNKGNFPGRFSGRQFSNSRSEMNVSTLELGDSALYLCASSLAGTSGSYYEQYFGPGTRLTVT.

Written as DNA, the CDR3 is TGTGCCAGCGCTCCTGGACTAGGCTGGGAGACCCAGTACTTC. This sequence encodes CASAPGLGWETQYF. The genes are TRBV10-3 and TRBJ2-5, with 7 bases fitting TRBD2. The V segment lost 10 bases and the J segment 5 bases; nucleotides outside the gene matches: 13. CDR1 and CDR2 (germline): ENHRY, SYGVKD. This CDR3 has 14 residues.

The chain is built from TRBV3-1 (or the pseudogene TRBV3-2) and TRBJ2-1, with 11 bases lining up with TRBD2. V lost 1 base to trimming and J lost 4 bases; unmatched junction nucleotides: 3. Per the germline V gene, CDR1 is LGHDT and CDR2 is YNNKEL (reference sequence). The CDR3 is 16 amino acids. The CDR3 DNA reads as TGTGCCAGCAGCCAAGTACTAGCGGGAGAGTACAATGAGCAGTTCTTC. It translates to CASSQVLAGEYNEQFF.

The chain carries TRBV5-1 and TRBJ2-6, with unresolved D. The CDR3 runs to 16 residues. Germline V CDR1 and CDR2: SGHRS, YFSETQ. V lost 0 bases and J lost 2, with 9 bases in between. The DNA for the CDR3 is TGCGCCAGCAGCTTGGCCACTATTACTGGGGCCAACGTCCTGACTTTC. Amino acids: CASSLATITGANVLTF.

The V gene is TRBV2, the J gene TRBJ1-4; tentative D call: TRBD1 (5 bases). The V and J ends lost 7 bases and 12 bases respectively, with 18 bases between them. The CDR3 sequence is 13 residues long. Germline CDR1 and CDR2: SNHLY and FYNNEI. In nucleotides, the CDR3 is TGTGCCAGCACGACCGCGGATGGAGGGGAACTGTTTTTT. The encoded protein is CASTTADGGELFF.

This chain joins TRBV27 and TRBJ2-3; TRBD1 matches 10 bases. With V trimmed by 6 bases and J by 3 bases, 6 bases remained unmatched. The length of the CDR3 is 15 residues. CDR1 is MNHEY, CDR2 SMNVEV, per germline (reference sequence). As DNA, the CDR3 is TGTGCCAGCAGCGGGACAGGGGTAAGGACAGATACGCAGTATTTT. Its protein product is CASSGTGVRTDTQYF.

V and J are TRBV5-4 and TRBJ2-7; tentatively, D is TRBD2 (6 bases). Trimming left V 2 bases short and J 4 bases short, with 10 bases between. This CDR3 is 13 amino acids long. Germline V gene lookup returns CDR1 SGHNT and CDR2 YYREEE (reference sequence). This chain's CDR3 is CASSFGGEYEQYF. CDR3 in DNA: TGTGCCAGCAGCTTCGGGGGAGAATACGAGCAGTACTTC.

The V and J genes are TRBV4-2 and TRBJ2-6; D possibly corresponds to TRBD1 (5 bases). Trimming shortened V by 4 bases and J by 1 base, and 14 bases separated the two germline ends. The CDR3 totals 17 residues. Per the germline V gene, CDR1 is LGHNA and CDR2 is YNFKEQ. CDR3 sequence: CASSLNAGPSGANVLTF. The CDR3 DNA reads as TGTGCCAGCAGCCTGAACGCAGGGCCATCTGGGGCCAACGTCCTGACTTTC.

The chain employs TRBV18 and TRBJ1-1, with D tentatively TRBD1 (5 bases). With 3 bases removed from V and 5 bases from J, the gap between germline ends came to 16 bases. Germline V CDR1 and CDR2: KGHSH, LQKENI. CDR3 size: 15 residues. CDR3 protein: CASSPPTGVGTEAFF. CDR3 bases: TGTGCCAGCTCACCGCCTACAGGAGTTGGAACTGAAGCTTTCTTT.

This sequence joins TRBV5-4 and TRBJ2-3; D is undetermined. V was pared by 2 bases and J by 2 bases, with 12 bases between. Germline V lookup: CDR1 SGHNT, CDR2 YYREEE (reference sequence). This CDR3 spans 15 amino acids. The CDR3 DNA is TGTGCCAGCAGCTTAGTAAAACAGCCCACAGATACGCAGTATTTT. Encoded protein: CASSLVKQPTDTQYF.

V is TRBV28 and J is TRBJ2-7, with D tentatively TRBD1 (6 bases). The CDR3 is 17 amino acids. Between the trimmed V and J ends, which lost 5 bases and 2 bases, there was a span of 22 bases. Germline V CDR1 and CDR2: MDHEN, SYDVKM. For the CDR3, the DNA is TGTGCCAGCAGTCTCAGCGCAGGGGTCATAGAGACCTACGAGCAGTACTTC. Amino acid sequence: CASSLSAGVIETYEQYF. Complete variable domain (other parts from reference TRBV28 and TRBJ2-7): DVKVTQSSRYLVKRTGEKVFLECVQDMDHENMFWYRQDPGLGLRLIYFSYDVKMKEKGDIPEGYSVSREKKERFSLILESASTNQTSMYLCASSLSAGVIETYEQYFGPGTRLTVT.

V usage is TRBV5-8 and J usage is TRBJ2-3; TRBD2 aligns across 11 bases. This CDR3 is 14 amino acids long. J gave up 6 bases and V 0 bases, and 0 bases lay outside the gene matches. Per germline, CDR1 SGHTS and CDR2 YDEGEE. CDR3 amino acids: CASSLGLAGDTQYF. The CDR3 DNA follows: TGTGCCAGCAGCTTGGGACTAGCGGGGGATACGCAGTATTTT.

CDR3 sequence reads: CASRPSGGRNQPQHF. In DNA form, the CDR3 reads TGTGCCAGCAGGCCTAGTGGGGGGAGGAATCAGCCCCAGCATTTT. The gene calls are TRBV28 and TRBJ1-5, with D possibly being TRBD1 (5 bases). V was cut by 6 bases and J by 4 bases, with 16 bases left in between. CDR1 and CDR2 (germline): MDHEN, SYDVKM. The CDR3 is 15 residues long.

The V call is TRBV13, the J call TRBJ1-5; 8 bases line up with TRBD1. In germline, CDR1 is PRHDT, CDR2 FYEKMQ (reference sequence). The CDR3 is made up of 14 amino acids. Unmatched junction bases numbered 6, after V lost 5 bases and J lost 6 bases. The CDR3 protein is CASSPQGAIQPQHF. Here the CDR3 DNA reads TGTGCCAGCAGCCCGCAGGGGGCAATTCAGCCCCAGCATTTT.

J is TRBJ2-7 and V is TRBV3-1 (or the pseudogene TRBV3-2); 8 bases are shared with TRBD2. Per the germline V gene, CDR1 is LGHDT and CDR2 is YNNKEL (reference sequence). V lost 0 bases to trimming and J lost 5 bases; unmatched junction nucleotides: 9. CDR3 length: 16 residues. CDR3 nucleotide sequence: TGTGCCAGCAGCCAAGATCCGGGAGGGCCGATCAACGAGCAGTACTTC. It encodes CASSQDPGGPINEQYF.